Listed below are T cell receptor beta chains from one sample, sequenced in a study of cytomegalovirus exposure and HLA in healthy donors. The repertoire was sequenced with immunoSEQ multiplex PCR; TCRdb's copy has only in-frame clones and lacks some. The data contain 150,000 to 200,000 clones, 85% to 90% of them singletons. Sequencing was done on a sample of PBMCs. The receptors shown here come from a man younger than 30 in good health and CMV-seropositive. Both conserved end residues are part of each CDR3. Each record gives: clone size, D gene, J gene, V gene, CDR3 DNA, CDR3 protein. A D gene is named only where the DNA matches it firmly. Expanded clones are given a class, and other clones once, few, many or no size at all.

>.|TRBD1|TRBJ2-7|TRBV15
TGTGCCACCAGCAGAGAACAGGGGGGCTACGAGCAGTACTTC
CATSREQGGYEQYF
>.|.|TRBJ2-1|TRBV19
TGTGCCAGTAGTCCACTGACAGAGAATGAGCAGTTCTTC
CASSPLTENEQFF
>once|TRBD1|TRBJ1-2|TRBV19
TGTGCCAGCGGGGACAGGTCGAACTATGGCTACACCTTC
CASGDRSNYGYTF
>.|.|TRBJ2-1|TRBV5-5
TGTGCCAGCAGCTTGTTTGTCCTAGAGGGCAATGAGCAGTTCTTC
CASSLFVLEGNEQFF
>.|TRBD1|TRBJ2-5|TRBV7-7
TGTGCTAGCAGCCTATTGGGGACAGGGTCAGGAGAGACCCAGTACTTC
CASSLLGTGSGETQYF
>.|TRBD1|TRBJ2-1|TRBV27
TGTGCCAGCAGTTTCGGGACAGGGGGCAGTGAGCAGTTCTTC
CASSFGTGGSEQFF
>.|TRBD2|TRBJ2-1|TRBV27
TGTGCCAGCAGTTCGGGGGAGGGCCGGTACAATGAGCAGTTCTTC
CASSSGEGRYNEQFF
>.|TRBD1|TRBJ1-4|TRBV6-1
TGTGCCAGCAGCCGGGACAGGGTGGACGAAAAACTGTTTTTT
CASSRDRVDEKLFF
>once|TRBD2|TRBJ2-3|TRBV7-9
TGTGCCAGCAGCTTGACTAGCGGGAGGAGCACAGATACGCAGTATTTT
CASSLTSGRSTDTQYF
>.|TRBD1|TRBJ2-1|TRBV5-1
TGCGCCAGCAGCTCCGGGACAGGCTACAATGAGCAGTTCTTC
CASSSGTGYNEQFF
>.|.|TRBJ1-3|TRBV30
TGTGCCTCTCCCGCAAGGGGGAATGGAAACACCATATATTTT
CASPARGNGNTIYF
>.|.|TRBJ2-2|TRBV19
TGTGCCAGTAGTATAGTTGGTGAGGCGAACACCGGGGAGCTGTTTTTT
CASSIVGEANTGELFF
>.|.|TRBJ2-2|TRBV11-3
TGTGCCAGCAGCTTAGGGTTCGGGAACACCGGGGAGCTGTTTTTT
CASSLGFGNTGELFF
>.|TRBD1|TRBJ2-5|TRBV9
TGTGCCAGCAGCGTTCGACAGGGGGGATCGGAAGAGACCCAGTACTTC
CASSVRQGGSEETQYF
>.|.|TRBJ1-1|TRBV2
TGTGCCAGCCGACAGGTTCCCAACACTGAAGCTTTCTTT
CASRQVPNTEAFF
>.|.|TRBJ2-1|TRBV15
TGTGCCACCAGCAGAGTGGACCGGACAAACCAGTACTATTATGGCTCCTACAATGAGCAGTTCTTC
CATSRVDRTNQYYYGSYNEQFF
>once|TRBD2|TRBJ2-3|TRBV19
TGTGCCAGTAGTATTGATGGAGCGGGAGGGTACACAGATACGCAGTATTTT
CASSIDGAGGYTDTQYF
>.|TRBD1|TRBJ2-3|TRBV28
TGTGCCAGCAGTCCACTAACAGGGGGTACTGGGTCATACACAGATACGCAGTATTTT
CASSPLTGGTGSYTDTQYF
>.|.|TRBJ2-7|TRBV5-6
TGTGCCAGCAGCTTGGGTACAAAGCAGTACTTC
CASSLGTKQYF
>.|.|TRBJ2-1|TRBV2
TGTGCCAGCAGTGTTCAGTACAATGAGCAGTTCTTC
CASSVQYNEQFF
>.|TRBD1|TRBJ2-1|TRBV5-6
TGTGCCAGCAGCAAGACAGGGTACGAGCAGTTCTTC
CASSKTGYEQFF
>.|TRBD1|TRBJ1-2|TRBV29-1
TGCAGCGTGGGACAGGGGACCTATGGCTACACCTTC
CSVGQGTYGYTF
>.|.|TRBJ1-1|TRBV4-1
TGCGCCAGCAGCCAAGTGCGGGAGAACACTGAAGCTTTCTTT
CASSQVRENTEAFF
>.|.|TRBJ2-5|TRBV28
TGTGCCAGCAGTTTAGGGCCCGAAGGGACCCAGTACTTC
CASSLGPEGTQYF
>.|TRBD1|TRBJ1-5|TRBV18
TGTGCCAGCTCAGACGACAGGGAAGTCACCAATCAGCCCCAGCATTTT
CASSDDREVTNQPQHF
>.|TRBD2|TRBJ2-2|TRBV29-1
TGCAGCGTTGCGGCTAGCGGGACCGGGGAGCTGTTTTTT
CSVAASGTGELFF